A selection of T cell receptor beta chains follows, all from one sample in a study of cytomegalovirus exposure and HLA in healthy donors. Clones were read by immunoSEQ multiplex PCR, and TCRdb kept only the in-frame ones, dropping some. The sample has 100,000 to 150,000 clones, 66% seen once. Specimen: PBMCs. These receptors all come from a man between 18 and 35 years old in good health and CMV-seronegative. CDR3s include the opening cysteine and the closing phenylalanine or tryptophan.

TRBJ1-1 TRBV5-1 CASSPQRSPAEAFF
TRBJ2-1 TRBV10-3 CAIRAQSGGKEFF
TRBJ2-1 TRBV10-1 CASSDSGRNEQFF
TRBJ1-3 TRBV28 CASSFGGSGNTIYF
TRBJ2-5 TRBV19 CASSSSGSAETQYF
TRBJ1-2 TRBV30 CPWSVPEGGNYGYTF
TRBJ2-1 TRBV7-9 CASSLRTGGSYNEQFF
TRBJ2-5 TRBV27 CASSLMREGPRETQYF
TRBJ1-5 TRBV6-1 CASKDSTNQPQHF
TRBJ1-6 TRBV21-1 CASSLGGGRHSPLHF
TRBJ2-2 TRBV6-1 CASSEGADTGELFF
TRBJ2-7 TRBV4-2 CASSQRDYPLQYEQYF
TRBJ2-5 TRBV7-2 CASRPTGKETQYF
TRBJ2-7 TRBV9 CASSVYGTGEDEQYF
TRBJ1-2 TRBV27 CASTSTPRGGYPF